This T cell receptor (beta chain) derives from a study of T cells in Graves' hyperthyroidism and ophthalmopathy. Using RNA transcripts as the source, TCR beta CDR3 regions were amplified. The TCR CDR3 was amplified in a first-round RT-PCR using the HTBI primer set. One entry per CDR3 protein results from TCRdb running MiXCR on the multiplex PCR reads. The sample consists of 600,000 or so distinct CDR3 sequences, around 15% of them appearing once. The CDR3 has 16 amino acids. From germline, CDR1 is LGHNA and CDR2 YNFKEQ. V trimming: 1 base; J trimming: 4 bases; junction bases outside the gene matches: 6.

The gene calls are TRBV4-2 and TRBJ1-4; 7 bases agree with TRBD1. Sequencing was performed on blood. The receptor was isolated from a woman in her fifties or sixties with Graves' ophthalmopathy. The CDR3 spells CASSQGPRDSNEKLFF. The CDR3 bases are TGTGCCAGCAGCCAAGGCCCTCGGGACAGTAATGAAAAACTGTTTTTT.